A selection of T cell receptor beta chains follows, all from one sample in a study of regulatory T cells in long-lasting Graves disease. A single record per CDR3 protein comes from TCRdb applying MiXCR to the multiplex PCR reads. This sample has hundreds of thousands of distinct CDR3 sequences, with under 25% found just once. Here the sequenced sample was peripheral blood mononuclear cells (PBMCs), taken when the disease was refractory, from a patient treated with antithyroid drugs. The receptors derive from a female donor with Graves disease. Each CDR3 is given with its conserved first and last residue. The order of the fields is V gene, clone size, J gene, D gene, CDR3 protein. A D gene is named only where the DNA matches it firmly. Where a row states a size, it is once, few, many or the class of an expanded clone; other rows omit it.

>TRBV12-3/TRBV12-4|many|TRBJ1-2|TRBD1
CASSDPGGDGYTF
>TRBV27|many|TRBJ2-7|NA
CASRGLSGEQYF
>TRBV20-1|few|TRBJ2-3|TRBD2
CSATHSIAGGWADTQYF
>TRBV6-1|NA|TRBJ1-1|NA
CASSPGFEAFF
>TRBV5-1|few|TRBJ2-5|NA
CASSLAEGLETQYF
>TRBV28|few|TRBJ2-4|NA
CAAQRAKNIQYF
>TRBV20-1|many|TRBJ2-7|TRBD2
CSARAMTSGRVEQYF
>TRBV7-9|NA|TRBJ2-1|NA
CASSLVVGPQANEQFF
>TRBV11-3|NA|TRBJ2-2|TRBD2
CASSLTSAGAGELFF
>TRBV18|many|TRBJ1-4|NA
CASSLAGFEKLFF
>TRBV7-3|NA|TRBJ1-2|NA
CASSSDWAGRDGYTF
>TRBV6-2/TRBV6-3|NA|TRBJ2-7|TRBD1
CASSSPGTEPFYEQYF
>TRBV11-3|few|TRBJ2-2|NA
CASSSRDIGAGELFF
>TRBV6-1|few|TRBJ2-2|NA
CASSELAGELFF
>TRBV20-1|NA|TRBJ1-5|NA
CSARKGGSNQPQHF
>TRBV6-1|few|TRBJ1-2|NA
CASSEGSPYGYTF
>TRBV7-3|NA|NA|TRBD1
CASSLNRGPAFF
>TRBV7-8|many|TRBJ1-1|NA
CASRQGRALNTEAFF
>TRBV30|few|TRBJ2-7|TRBD1
CAWSVEGQGSREQYF
>TRBV11-1|many|TRBJ2-7|NA
CASSSRLNYEQYF
>TRBV20-1|NA|TRBJ2-2|TRBD2
CSEPSGRGDTGELFF
>TRBV2|many|TRBJ1-1|NA
CASMGARVTEAFF
>TRBV29-1|many|TRBJ1-1|NA
CSGKNRVGTEAFF
>TRBV18|many|TRBJ2-7|TRBD2
CASSRGRNYEQYF
>TRBV4-1|NA|TRBJ1-5|NA
CASSQDWDRNQSQHF
>TRBV5-1|many|TRBJ2-5|TRBD2
CASSLRLAGGRETQYF
>TRBV18|NA|TRBJ1-3|NA
CASSQTAAGNTIYF
>TRBV25-1|NA|TRBJ1-6|NA
CASSAGSTYNSPLHF
>TRBV15|many|TRBJ1-5|NA
CATSRDSLNPAQHF
>TRBV11-1|many|TRBJ2-2|NA
CASSPPGTGELFF
>TRBV2|many|TRBJ1-1|NA
CASSELGYTEAFF
>TRBV6-2/TRBV6-3|many|TRBJ1-2|TRBD1
CASSYSGTGSGYTF
>TRBV5-1|NA|TRBJ1-1|NA
CASSLAMGMNTEAFF
>TRBV6-2/TRBV6-3|many|TRBJ1-1|NA
CASSYQGSTEAFF
>TRBV7-2|few|TRBJ2-2|NA
CASSLGQTYTGELFF
>TRBV10-2|few|TRBJ2-7|NA
CASSESGRSYEQYF
>TRBV20-1|NA|TRBJ1-5|TRBD1
CRETGGGQPQHF
>TRBV19|NA|TRBJ2-5|TRBD1
CASSLDRAQETQYF
>TRBV30|few|TRBJ2-7|NA
CAWALDSYEQYF
>TRBV6-4|NA|TRBJ2-7|TRBD1
CASSTRDSSYEQYF
>TRBV29-1|many|TRBJ1-2|TRBD1
CSVEDRGTGLNYGYTF
>TRBV6-1|few|TRBJ1-1|NA
CASRWFDTEAFF
>TRBV7-2|few|TRBJ1-5|TRBD1
CASSLGQGTWQPQHF
>TRBV29-1|NA|TRBJ2-7|NA
CSVETTGYEQYF
>TRBV6-1|many|TRBJ2-7|TRBD2
CASTRLAGDYEQYF
>TRBV28|many|TRBJ1-1|NA
CASLGVFATEAFF
>TRBV3-1|many|TRBJ1-1|TRBD1
CASSPGGGWITEAFF
>TRBV30|few|TRBJ1-5|TRBD1
CAWSVGGQGKAPQHF
>TRBV28|NA|TRBJ2-1|NA
CASRKYRARNEQFF
>TRBV12-3/TRBV12-4|NA|TRBJ2-3|NA
CASSLSSASTDTQYF
>TRBV2|NA|TRBJ2-3|TRBD2
CASRKGLAGVDTQYF
>TRBV9|NA|TRBJ2-5|NA
CASSPSGTTWETQYF
>TRBV7-2|NA|TRBJ1-5|NA
CASSSNPGGDQHF
>TRBV11-2|many|TRBJ2-7|TRBD1
CASSPAWTGDSYEQYF
>TRBV28|few|TRBJ2-4|NA
CASSLRLLSAKNIQYF
>TRBV5-5|NA|TRBJ2-7|NA
CASSPPRAVEQYF
>TRBV29-1|many|TRBJ2-5|NA
CSKTVPGVQETQYF
>TRBV30|many|TRBJ1-1|NA
CAWSVKDGGGNTEAFF
>TRBV6-1|few|TRBJ2-7|TRBD1
CAASGQGRHEQYF
>TRBV6-1|many|TRBJ1-1|NA
CASRDFLLNTEAFF